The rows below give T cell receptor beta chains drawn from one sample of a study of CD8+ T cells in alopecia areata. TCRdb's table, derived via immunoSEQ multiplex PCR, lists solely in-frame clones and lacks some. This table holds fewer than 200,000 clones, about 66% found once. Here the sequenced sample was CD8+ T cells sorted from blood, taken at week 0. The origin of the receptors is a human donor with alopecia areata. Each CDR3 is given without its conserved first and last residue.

CDR3: AWTLTSWVGGELF; J: TRBJ2-2; V: TRBV30
CDR3: AWSGLRGRHTGELF; J: TRBJ2-2; V: TRBV30
CDR3: AWNRGNEQF; J: TRBJ2-1; V: TRBV30
CDR3: ASSEGSQQH; J: TRBJ2-7; V: TRBV25-1
CDR3: SVPVPRHGSYEQY; J: TRBJ2-7; V: TRBV29-1
CDR3: ASYLEGDTQY; J: TRBJ2-3; V: TRBV25-1
CDR3: ASNPTGTRFTGELF; J: TRBJ2-2; V: TRBV2
CDR3: ASSLGQGINQPQH; J: TRBJ1-5; V: TRBV27
CDR3: ASSLSGGYNEQF; J: TRBJ2-1; V: TRBV27
CDR3: ASSLEASGGALDEQF; J: TRBJ2-1; V: TRBV7-9
CDR3: ASSSGANVLT; J: TRBJ2-6; V: TRBV7-9
CDR3: ASSRMTGGNSPLH; J: TRBJ1-6; V: TRBV27
CDR3: ASSLRRETQY; J: TRBJ2-5; V: TRBV7-9
CDR3: ANLRGTGETGELF; J: TRBJ2-2; V: TRBV2
CDR3: ASSVWGGSNQPQH; J: TRBJ1-5; V: TRBV2
CDR3: SVIKGQGVEVT; J: TRBJ1-2; V: TRBV29-1
CDR3: ASSAGGGGSAYNEQF; J: TRBJ2-1; V: TRBV9
CDR3: ASGGRNSPLH; J: TRBJ1-6; V: TRBV9
CDR3: ASSVGWDQPQH; J: TRBJ1-5; V: TRBV9
CDR3: AWSSEGEAF; J: TRBJ1-1; V: TRBV30
CDR3: SVEEVGGTYEQY; J: TRBJ2-7; V: TRBV29-1
CDR3: ASSYDRGGTGELF; J: TRBJ2-2; V: TRBV6-5
CDR3: ASSGLRDRGDGEQF; J: TRBJ2-1; V: TRBV2
CDR3: AWAGPSEQY; J: TRBJ2-7; V: TRBV30
CDR3: ASSQELRDTQY; J: TRBJ2-3; V: TRBV4-1
CDR3: ASRPGQGAYEQY; J: TRBJ2-7; V: TRBV19
CDR3: SVESRLNYGYT; J: TRBJ1-2; V: TRBV29-1
CDR3: ASSLGYGLNEQY; J: TRBJ2-7; V: TRBV5-6
CDR3: ASSDLGGTNTEAF; J: TRBJ1-1; V: TRBV2
CDR3: ATSREEEGQETQY; J: TRBJ2-5; V: TRBV15
CDR3: ASKVWGGTVDTQY; J: TRBJ2-3; V: TRBV6-5